The 19 T cell receptor beta chains listed next were all sequenced from one sample in a study of regulatory T cells in long-lasting Graves disease. Researchers made TCR beta libraries by using iRepertoire HTBI primers and running Arm-PCR on CDR3 regions. TCRdb recomputed calls from the multiplex PCR reads with MiXCR, one row per CDR3 protein. Of under 700,000 distinct CDR3 sequences in the sample, more than 15% were seen once. The sample's time point: newly diagnosed GD, antithyroid drugs for less than 3 months. PBMCs were the source of the RNA used for TCR sequencing. The sample was also linked to a second study, of T cells in Graves' hyperthyroidism and ophthalmopathy.

The sequencing here drew on peripheral blood mononuclear cells (PBMCs), taken at new diagnosis, from a patient treated with antithyroid drugs. The receptors originated from a woman in her forties or fifties with Graves disease.

As regards this clonotype: This may stem from a read error, because a much larger clone lies one nucleotide away. V gene TRBV7-2 combines with J gene TRBJ2-1; 13 bases fit TRBD2. Germline-derived CDR1 and CDR2 are SGHTA and FQGNSA. CDR3 size: 16 residues. The CDR3 sequence is CASSLAYTSGGAQQLF. In DNA form, the CDR3 reads TGTGCCAGCAGCTTGGCCTATACTAGCGGGGGGGCCCAGCAGCTCTTC.

This clonotype was seen at least ten times. The rearrangement links TRBV5-1 to TRBJ2-7, with 7 bases lining up with TRBD1. CDR3 length equals 14 residues. The V and J ends lost 0 bases and 3 bases, in that order; junction bases with no gene match: 3. In germline, CDR1 is SGHRS, CDR2 YFSETQ. CDR3 in DNA: TGCGCCAGCAGCTTGGACGCAGGGGGCTACGAGCAGTACTTC. This encodes CASSLDAGGYEQYF.

This clonotype was observed at least ten times. The V gene is TRBV2, the J gene TRBJ1-1, with 12 bases identical to TRBD1. Trimming took 8 bases from V and 0 from J; bases not matched to a gene: 13. CDR3 length: 18 residues. From germline, CDR1 is SNHLY and CDR2 FYNNEI. This chain's CDR3 is CASARDRGRLRLNTEAFF. The CDR3 nucleotides read TGTGCCAGCGCCAGGGACAGGGGGCGTCTGAGGTTGAACACTGAAGCTTTCTTT.

The sample holds a few counts of this clonotype. The V call is TRBV19, the J call TRBJ1-5; the match to TRBD1 covers 7 bases. V gave up 5 bases and J gave up 0 bases; unmatched junction bases: 13. Per the germline V gene, CDR1 is LNHDA and CDR2 is SQIVND (reference sequence). This CDR3 is built from 18 residues. CDR3 sequence (DNA): TGTGCCAGTAGTCCCCTGGGACAGATAAGTCCTAGCAATCAGCCCCAGCATTTT. Translating it yields CASSPLGQISPSNQPQHF.

Note on this clonotype: A much bigger clone sits one base away, suggesting this may be a read error. This chain uses TRBV25-1 with TRBJ2-7; tentative D call: TRBD2 (5 bases). Germline CDR1 MGHDK, CDR2 SYGVNS. The CDR3 runs 15 residues. The V gene lost 3 bases and the J gene lost 2 bases, with 14 bases spanning the gap. CDR3 residues: CASSEMGAGPYEQYF. CDR3 DNA sequence: TGTGCCAGCAGTGAGATGGGAGCAGGTCCCTACGAGCAGTACTTC.

This clonotype appeared many times. The gene calls are TRBV5-4 and TRBJ2-7, with 8 positions matching TRBD1. Germline CDR1 and CDR2: SGHNT and YYREEE (reference sequence). The CDR3 extends over 17 amino acids. Trimming removed 0 bases from V and 1 base from J; junction bases left unmatched: 9. CDR3 sequence reads: CASSLAPGGDWSYEQYF. Written as DNA, the CDR3 is TGTGCCAGCAGCTTGGCCCCAGGGGGCGATTGGTCCTACGAGCAGTACTTC.

The chain carries TRBV6-1 and TRBJ2-4; maybe TRBD2 (6 bases). Germline values: CDR1 MNHNS, CDR2 SASEGT. The CDR3 has 16 residues. Deletions cut 8 bases from V and 0 bases from J, with 17 bases between. This CDR3 is CASHRWGELAKNIQYF. The CDR3 DNA follows: TGTGCCAGCCACCGATGGGGGGAACTAGCCAAAAACATTCAGTACTTC.

This clonotype was detected many times. The genes are TRBV20-1 and TRBJ1-4; a possible D gene is TRBD1 (6 bases). Trimming left V 5 bases short and J 5 bases short, with 15 bases between. This CDR3 spans 14 amino acids. Germline V gives CDR1 DFQATT, CDR2 SNEGSKA (reference sequence). The CDR3 is CSARPGHVNEKLFF. CDR3 nucleotide sequence: TGCAGTGCTCGGCCGGGACACGTAAATGAAAAACTGTTTTTT.

This clonotype has a count of ten or more. This chain links TRBV12-3 or TRBV12-4 with TRBJ1-1; D uncertain. V was cut by 7 bases and J by 4 bases, with 13 bases left in between. The length of the CDR3 is 13 residues. The CDR3 protein is CASTPLVGTEAFF. In DNA form, the CDR3 reads TGTGCCAGCACTCCACTGGTGGGCACTGAAGCTTTCTTT.

This clonotype was observed a handful of times. The chain couples TRBV9 to TRBJ2-1, with no clear D. This CDR3 has 11 amino acids. The V gene's germline CDR1 is SGDLS and CDR2 YYNGEE. V was pared by 0 bases and J by 8 bases, with 3 bases between. CDR3 coding DNA: TGTGCCAGCAGCGTAGCCGATGAGCAGTTCTTC. Its protein product is CASSVADEQFF.

This clonotype was seen a handful of times. The J gene is TRBJ2-7, the V gene TRBV9; no definite D call. This CDR3 is built from 14 residues. Germline CDR1 reads SGDLS; CDR2 reads YYNGEE. Trimming left V 4 bases short and J 9 bases short, with 20 bases between. CDR3 sequence: CASSPQDASRAQYF. The CDR3 DNA reads TGTGCCAGCAGCCCCCAGGACGCCTCTCGGGCGCAGTACTTC.

V and J are TRBV28 and TRBJ2-6, with 9 bases matching TRBD1. V shed 9 bases and J 0 bases; nucleotides not matched to a gene: 6. Germline V gives CDR1 MDHEN, CDR2 SYDVKM. CDR3 length equals 16 residues. The CDR3 loop is CASRTGVASGANVLTF. The CDR3 DNA is TGTGCCAGTCGGACAGGGGTTGCCTCTGGGGCCAACGTCCTGACTTTC. The whole variable domain, remainder taken from reference TRBV28 and TRBJ2-6, is DVKVTQSSRYLVKRTGEKVFLECVQDMDHENMFWYRQDPGLGLRLIYFSYDVKMKEKGDIPEGYSVSREKKERFSLILESASTNQTSMYLCASRTGVASGANVLTFGAGSRLTVL.

Comments on this clonotype: It may be a read error: a sequence one base away is much more abundant. The chain joins TRBV6-1 to TRBJ1-1; no clear D. Trimming removed 6 bases at V and 6 bases at J, with 17 bases between. In germline, CDR1 is MNHNS, CDR2 SASEGT. This CDR3 has 14 amino acids. The CDR3 sequence: CASRIRGDNAEAFF. CDR3 nucleotide sequence: TGTGCCAGCAGGATCCGAGGAGATAACGCTGAAGCTTTCTTT.

The CDR3 spells CASSVQGRELFF. CDR3 sequence (DNA): TGCGCCAGCAGCGTACAGGGGAGGGAGCTGTTTTTT. This chain links TRBV5-1 with TRBJ2-2; 7 bases agree with TRBD1. The CDR3 sequence is 12 residues long. Unmatched junction bases numbered 3, after V lost 4 bases and J lost 9 bases. In germline, CDR1 is SGHRS, CDR2 YFSETQ. Drawing the rest from reference TRBV5-1 and TRBJ2-2, the complete variable domain is KAGVTQTPRYLIKTRGQQVTLSCSPISGHRSVSWYQQTPGQGLQFLFEYFSETQRNKGNFPGRFSGRQFSNSRSEMNVSTLELGDSALYLCASSVQGRELFFGEGSRLTVL.

The chain has TRBV25-1 and TRBJ1-2; D remains unclear. The ends were cut back, 7 bases at V and 8 bases at J, with 14 bases in the middle. The germline V gene encodes CDR1 MGHDK and CDR2 SYGVNS. The CDR3 sequence is 12 residues long. CDR3: CASKGSSVGYTF. The DNA for the CDR3 is TGTGCCAGCAAGGGCAGTTCGGTCGGCTACACCTTC.

This clonotype has at least ten counts. The V gene is TRBV3-1, the J gene TRBJ2-2, with TRBD1 as a possible D gene (6 bases). This CDR3 comprises 16 residues. V lost 2 bases and J 4 bases, leaving 14 bases between the germline ends. Germline V CDR1 and CDR2: LGHDT, YNNKEL (reference sequence). Written as DNA, the CDR3 is TGTGCCAGCAGCCAATCCCATACAGGGACCACCGGGGAGCTGTTTTTT. Encoded protein: CASSQSHTGTTGELFF.

This clonotype turned up a few times. The chain carries TRBV6-4 and TRBJ2-4; no firm D call. Trimming left V 2 bases short and J 6 bases short, with 14 bases between. Germline V gene sequence: CDR1 MRHNA, CDR2 SNTAGT. The CDR3 runs to 15 residues. CDR3 sequence reads: CASSDPSTSRNIQYF. The CDR3 DNA is TGTGCCAGCAGTGACCCTTCGACATCCAGAAACATTCAGTACTTC.

As to this clonotype: Possible read error: a much larger clone is one base away. The genes are TRBV6-1 and TRBJ1-1; perhaps TRBD1 as D (6 bases). CDR3 length: 16 amino acids. Per germline, CDR1 MNHNS and CDR2 SASEGT. Trimming pared 5 bases from V and 3 bases from J, leaving 19 bases between. DNA for the CDR3: TGTGCCAGCAGTATCCGGGACAACTACATGGACACTGAAGCTTTCTTT. Translation: CASSIRDNYMDTEAFF.

The chain links TRBV7-9 to TRBJ1-1; TRBD1 is a possible D gene (5 bases). CDR3 length: 16 amino acids. Per germline, CDR1 SEHNR and CDR2 FQNEAQ (reference sequence). V was pared by 3 bases and J by 5 bases, with 19 bases between. Written as DNA, the CDR3 is TGTGCCAGCAGCTTTGGACCGGGGACGGGGGGGACTGAAGCTTTCTTT. This codes for CASSFGPGTGGTEAFF.